The TCR beta chain described here comes from a study of cytomegalovirus exposure and HLA in healthy donors. Study findings and constraints: Investigators reported 150 to 200 TCR beta chains as tied to cytomegalovirus.

Vbeta (60) and Jbeta (13) primers were used in the PCR. Using immunoSEQ multiplex PCR, the repertoire was profiled, and TCRdb retains in-frame clones only, with some absent. The sample yields tens of thousands of clones, approximately 74% seen once. Comments on this clone: Antigen specificity is unknown.

The CDR3 is made up of 14 amino acids. The ends were cut back, 5 bases at V and 8 bases at J, with 16 bases in the middle. Germline V gene data show CDR1 as LNHDA and CDR2 as SQIVND (reference sequence). The sequence derives from a man in his forties in good health and CMV-seropositive. This rearrangement joins TRBV19 to TRBJ2-1, with a possible D match to TRBD2 (6 bases). Sequenced sample: PBMCs. The CDR3 DNA is TGTGCCAGTAGTGGCGGGATCTCCTGGGATGAGCAGTTCTTC. This encodes CASSGGISWDEQFF.